This is a list of T cell receptor beta chains from one sample in a study of T cell responses to AZD1222 COVID-19 vaccine. Sequenced by immunoSEQ multiplex PCR; TCRdb stores in-frame clones only, minus some. Altogether some 130,000 clones are present, over 75% being singletons, with the ten largest covering approximately 6%. The specimen was peripheral blood, collected 28 days after the second AZD1222 dose. The receptors come from an adult who received the AZD1222 COVID-19 vaccine. The conserved cysteine and the conserved F or W are not part of the CDR3 here. A row's size may be missing; if present it is once, few, many or a size class.

clone_size	v_call	j_call	cdr3_aa
-	TRBV18	TRBJ1-5	ASSPREGVLNQPQH
-	TRBV5-4	TRBJ2-3	ASSLADDTQY
-	TRBV29-1	TRBJ1-2	SVGAQGAWYGYT
-	TRBV29-1	TRBJ2-7	SVVGATEAYEQY
-	TRBV19	TRBJ1-2	ASSKGLDVGFGYT
-	TRBV28	TRBJ1-5	ASSDGTGGVQPQH
-	TRBV5-1	TRBJ2-7	ASTPLTGSSYEQY
-	TRBV7-9	TRBJ1-4	ASSTQGRREKLF
-	TRBV6-1	TRBJ1-2	ASSEGQDYGYT
-	TRBV20-1	TRBJ2-5	SASPSVQETQY
few	TRBV13	TRBJ1-2	ASSASLQGGANYGYT
-	TRBV12-3/TRBV12-4	TRBJ2-3	ASSLGLTGHAY
-	TRBV7-3	TRBJ2-7	ASSPGQLYEQY
-	TRBV18	TRBJ1-3	ASSPPGPPSISGNTIY
-	TRBV5-1	TRBJ2-5	ASSLGHIQETQY
-	TRBV7-2	TRBJ2-5	ASRSSGGYQETQY
-	TRBV19	TRBJ2-7	ASSTRGGGGSYEQY
-	TRBV4-2	TRBJ1-4	ASSQDPASTNEKLF
-	TRBV5-1	TRBJ1-1	ASSNGQGETEAF
-	TRBV28	TRBJ1-4	ASRTTGLGEKLF
-	TRBV11-2	TRBJ2-5	ASSLSLAGRQETQY
-	TRBV5-1	TRBJ2-3	ASSFSTDTQY
-	TRBV4-1	TRBJ1-1	ASSQGWARENTEAF
-	TRBV14	TRBJ1-1	ASSVGFEAF
-	TRBV7-9	TRBJ1-1	ASRNRDNTEAF
-	TRBV6-6	TRBJ1-2	ASTQGVANYGYT
-	TRBV19	TRBJ1-1	ASSRDTNSEAF
-	TRBV19	TRBJ1-2	ASSGAVQGYT